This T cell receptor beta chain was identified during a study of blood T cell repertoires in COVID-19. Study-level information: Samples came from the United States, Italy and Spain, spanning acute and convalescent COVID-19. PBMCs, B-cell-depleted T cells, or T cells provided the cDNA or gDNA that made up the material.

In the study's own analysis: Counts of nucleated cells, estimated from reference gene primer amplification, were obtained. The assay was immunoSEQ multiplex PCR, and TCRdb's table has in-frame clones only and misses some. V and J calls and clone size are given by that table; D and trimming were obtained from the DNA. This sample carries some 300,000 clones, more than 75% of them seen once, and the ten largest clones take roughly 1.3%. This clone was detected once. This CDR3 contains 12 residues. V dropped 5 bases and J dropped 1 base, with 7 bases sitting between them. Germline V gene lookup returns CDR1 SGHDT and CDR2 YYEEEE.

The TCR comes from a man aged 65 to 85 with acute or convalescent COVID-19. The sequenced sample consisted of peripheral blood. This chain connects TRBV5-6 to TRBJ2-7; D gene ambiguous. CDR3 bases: TGTGCCAGCAGTCTACCGTCCTACGAGCAGTACTTC. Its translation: CASSLPSYEQYF.